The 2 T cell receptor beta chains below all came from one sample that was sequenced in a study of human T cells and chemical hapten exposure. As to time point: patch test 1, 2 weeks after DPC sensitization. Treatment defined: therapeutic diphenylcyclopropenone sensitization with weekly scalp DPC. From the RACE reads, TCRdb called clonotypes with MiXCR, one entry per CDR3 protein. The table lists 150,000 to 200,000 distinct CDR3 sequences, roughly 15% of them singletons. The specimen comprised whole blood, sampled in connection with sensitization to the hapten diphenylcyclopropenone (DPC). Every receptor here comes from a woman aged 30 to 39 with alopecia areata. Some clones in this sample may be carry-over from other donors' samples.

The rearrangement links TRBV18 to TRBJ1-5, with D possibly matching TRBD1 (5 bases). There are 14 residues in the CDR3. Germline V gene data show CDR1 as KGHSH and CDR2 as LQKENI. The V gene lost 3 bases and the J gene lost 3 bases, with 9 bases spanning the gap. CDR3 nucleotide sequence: TGTGCCAGCTCACCGGGACGGTTCAATCAGCCCCAGCATTTT. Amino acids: CASSPGRFNQPQHF.

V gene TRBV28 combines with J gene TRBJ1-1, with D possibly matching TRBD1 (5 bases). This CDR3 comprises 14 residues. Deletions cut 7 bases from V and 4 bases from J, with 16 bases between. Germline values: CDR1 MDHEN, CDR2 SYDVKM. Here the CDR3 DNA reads TGTGCCAGCACCGACCAGGGCGGGGGCACTGAAGCTTTCTTT. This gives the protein CASTDQGGGTEAFF. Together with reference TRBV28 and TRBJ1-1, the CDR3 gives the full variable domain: DVKVTQSSRYLVKRTGEKVFLECVQDMDHENMFWYRQDPGLGLRLIYFSYDVKMKEKGDIPEGYSVSREKKERFSLILESASTNQTSMYLCASTDQGGGTEAFFGQGTRLTVV.